This T cell receptor (beta chain) emerged from a study of T cells in women clearing cervical HPV infection. Using immunoSEQ multiplex PCR, the repertoire was profiled, and TCRdb retains in-frame clones only, with some absent. This table holds 15,000 to 20,000 clones. The germline CDR1 and CDR2 sequences are SGHTA and FQGNSA. The J segment lost 6 bases and the V segment lost 3 bases, leaving 7 bases of the junction unmatched. The length of the CDR3 is 15 residues. Of note for this clone: The read comes to an end 3 residues before the CDR3 does, leaving the germline J gene to fill in the end.

The material sequenced was blood buffy coat. The clonotype was recovered from a woman between 18 and 75 years old with a cervical HPV16 infection that either progressed to CIN3+ or cleared (not recorded which). The genes are TRBV7-2 and TRBJ2-3, with 9 bases aligning to TRBD2. The CDR3 reads CASSFVRGGLDTQYF. The CDR3 bases that were read are TGTGCCAGCAGCTTTGTGCGGGGGGGCTTGGATACG.